This T cell receptor (beta chain) stems from a study of cytomegalovirus exposure and HLA in healthy donors. Study results and caveats: One variant, a missense change in DCLRE1C, was linked in a later analysis to TCR beta V- and J-gene trimming.

Turning to this clone: The antigen remains unidentified.

The PCR employed 60 Vbeta primers together with 13 Jbeta primers. Sequencing was performed with immunoSEQ multiplex PCR; in TCRdb, only in-frame clones are kept and a portion is missing. This sample has 150,000 to 200,000 clones, with roughly 80% found just once. This clonotype was sampled from a human donor in good health. The sequencing input was PBMCs.

Here the CDR3 DNA reads TGTGCCAGCAGCTTAGTACAGGGACCGGATACGCAGTATTTT. Translated, it gives CASSLVQGPDTQYF. V is TRBV7-2 and J is TRBJ2-3, with a possible D match to TRBD1 (6 bases). This CDR3 spans 14 amino acids. The germline V gene encodes CDR1 SGHTA and CDR2 FQGNSA. V lost 1 base and J 6 bases, leaving 11 bases between the germline ends.